This record concerns one T cell receptor (beta chain) sequence. What it recognizes is unknown. The sample originates from a study of cytomegalovirus exposure and HLA in healthy donors. Whole-study findings and limits: Earlier findings revealed that most TCR beta V segments proved productive either about 87% or about 30% of the time. Relative to the roughly 640-donor mean, N-insertions were reportedly fewer in an Asian-associated ancestry cluster in a later analysis.

With 60 Vbeta and 13 Jbeta primers, the PCR was carried out. The repertoire was sequenced with immunoSEQ multiplex PCR; TCRdb's copy has only in-frame clones and lacks some. The table has 70,000 to 85,000 clones, roughly 72% seen once. Germline lookup yields CDR1 SEHNR and CDR2 FQNEAQ (reference sequence). This CDR3 has 14 residues. Trimming took off 5 bases at V and 0 bases at J, with 9 bases between the two ends. The donors, nominally healthy at sampling, likely had unrecorded immune exposures. The chain has TRBV7-9 and TRBJ2-3; D is unclear. This TCR came from a man aged 40-49 years in good health and CMV-seropositive. Sequences were obtained from PBMCs. CDR3 sequence reads: CASSVAGSTDTQYF. DNA of the CDR3: TGTGCCAGCAGCGTTGCAGGAAGCACAGATACGCAGTATTTT.